The 13 T cell receptor beta chains below were found in one sample sequenced in a study of sequential checkpoint blockade in melanoma. Libraries were prepared by immunoSEQ multiplex PCR; TCRdb keeps only in-frame clonotypes and omits some of them. The sample lists 3,000 to 4,000 clones, about a sixth seen once, with roughly a quarter in the top ten. Stated treatment: randomized to nivolumab then ipilimumab (arm A) or the reverse (arm B). Sequenced material: tumor tissue (inferred from file names), taken from a patient given nivolumab and ipilimumab in sequence. Every receptor here comes from a human donor with melanoma.

This chain uses TRBV19 with TRBJ2-7; 9 bases align to TRBD1. The V gene end was trimmed by 5 bases and the J gene end by 3 bases; junction bases not matched to a gene: 5. This CDR3 has 14 amino acids. Germline CDR1 is LNHDA and CDR2 is SQIVND (reference sequence). CDR3 nucleotide sequence: TGTGCCAGTAGTCTACGACAGGGGGACTACGAGCAGTACTTC. Residues: CASSLRQGDYEQYF.

The chain links TRBV30 to TRBJ1-1; D unclear. V was pared by 2 bases and J by 3 bases, with 13 bases between. The CDR3 runs to 14 residues. Germline CDR1 reads GTSNPN; CDR2 reads SVGIG (reference sequence). The CDR3 reads CAWSLKVSDTEAFF. Written as DNA, the CDR3 is TGTGCCTGGAGTCTCAAGGTTTCTGACACTGAAGCTTTCTTT.

V is TRBV12-5 and J is TRBJ2-3; 13 bases match TRBD2. This CDR3 comprises 16 residues. Germline V gene data show CDR1 as LGHNT and CDR2 as FRNRAP. CDR3 DNA sequence: TGTGCCAGCACTCCTCCGGGACTAGCGGGGATAGATACGCAGTATTTT. Protein product: CASTPPGLAGIDTQYF.

This clone was counted at least ten times. This chain connects TRBV11-3 to TRBJ2-3; no clear D. The CDR3 loop spans 18 amino acids. Per the germline V gene, CDR1 is SGHNT and CDR2 is YENEEA. V was cut by 0 bases and J by 0 bases, with 16 bases left in between. The CDR3 loop is CASSLDLSVTSSTDTQYF. Here the CDR3 DNA reads TGTGCCAGCAGCTTAGATCTGTCCGTAACCTCTAGCACAGATACGCAGTATTTT.

This clone occurred a few times. The chain has TRBV28 and TRBJ1-2; 7 bases fit TRBD1. Looked up from germline, CDR1 is MDHEN and CDR2 is SYDVKM. There are 14 residues in the CDR3. Trimming took 5 bases from V and 4 from J; bases not matched to a gene: 7. CDR3 in amino acids: CASSQQGQPYGYTF. CDR3 DNA: TGTGCCAGCAGTCAACAGGGACAGCCCTATGGCTACACCTTC.

This chain links TRBV10-2 with TRBJ2-3; D remains ambiguous. V dropped 3 bases and J dropped 0 bases, with 13 bases sitting between them. Germline CDR1 WSHSY, CDR2 SAAADI. The CDR3 has 16 amino acids. The CDR3 here is CASSDTSTLSTDTQYF. The CDR3 bases are TGCGCCAGCAGTGATACCTCTACCCTTAGCACAGATACGCAGTATTTT.

This CDR3 reads CASTSPPQANYGYTF. The CDR3 bases are TGCGCCAGCACGTCCCCTCCCCAAGCTAACTATGGCTACACCTTC. The rearrangement uses TRBV10-2 and TRBJ1-2; D is uncertain. V was shortened by 7 bases and J by 0 bases, with 15 bases between the two germline ends. Germline-derived CDR1 and CDR2 are WSHSY and SAAADI. The CDR3 totals 15 residues.

The chain is built from TRBV6-1 and TRBJ2-5; D perhaps matches TRBD1 (5 bases). This CDR3 has 16 residues. Germline lookup yields CDR1 MNHNS and CDR2 SASEGT. The V and J ends lost 1 base and 5 bases respectively, with 17 bases between them. Here the CDR3 reads CASSEVLGAVRETQYF. The CDR3 coding sequence is TGTGCCAGCAGTGAAGTTTTAGGGGCGGTTCGGGAGACCCAGTACTTC.

The chain links TRBV7-6 to TRBJ2-3, with a weak D call TRBD1 (6 bases). V lost 5 bases to trimming and J lost 1 base, with 13 bases between them. The CDR3 consists of 15 residues. Germline V CDR1 and CDR2: SGHVS, FNYEAQ. For the CDR3, the DNA is TGTGCCAGCAGCGCCCAAAACAGGGGCACAGATACGCAGTATTTT. As protein: CASSAQNRGTDTQYF.

This clone is labeled large. The V gene is TRBV6-8, the J gene TRBJ2-7, with TRBD1 as a possible D gene (5 bases). The CDR3 runs 14 residues. Trimming left V 7 bases short and J 4 bases short, with 17 bases between. Germline V gene data show CDR1 as MNHGY and CDR2 as SAAAGT. For the CDR3, the DNA is TGTGCCAGCACCCAATGGGGCGGACAATACGAGCAGTACTTC. Amino acid sequence: CASTQWGGQYEQYF.

The genes are TRBV30 and TRBJ2-7, with D perhaps matching TRBD1 (5 bases). V was pared by 2 bases and J by 6 bases, with 14 bases between. CDR3 length equals 13 residues. Germline loops: CDR1 GTSNPN, CDR2 SVGIG (reference sequence). The CDR3 DNA is TGTGCCTGGAGTCGGGTCAGGGAAGGCGAGCAGTACTTC. It codes for CAWSRVREGEQYF.

The chain has TRBV1 and TRBJ2-7; no check of the table's D call, TRBD2, against the DNA was made. TRBV1 is a recognized pseudogene. This CDR3 region has 18 residues. CDR3 in DNA: TGCACCAGCAGCCAAGGGAAGCTAGCGGGAGGACCCCCCCACGAGCAGTACTTC. Translated, it gives CTSSQGKLAGGPPHEQYF.

This clone occurred a few times. The CDR3 sequence is CASSPPGGALNEKLFF. The CDR3 DNA follows: TGTGCCAGCTCACCACCGGGAGGGGCTCTTAATGAAAAACTGTTTTTT. V is TRBV18 and J is TRBJ1-4; perhaps TRBD1 as D (5 bases). The CDR3 runs to 16 residues. Looked up from germline, CDR1 is KGHSH and CDR2 is LQKENI. V was shortened by 0 bases and J by 4 bases, with 12 bases between the two germline ends.